This TCR beta chain was sequenced for a study of T-cell memory formation after mild COVID-19. TCRdb analysed the 5' RACE reads with MiXCR anew, one entry per CDR3 protein. Of approximately 300,000 distinct CDR3 sequences listed, 19% are singletons. This clonotype has only a few counts. Germline-derived CDR1 and CDR2 are LGHNA and YNFKEQ. This CDR3 is built from 15 residues. The V gene lost 3 bases and the J gene lost 4 bases, with 15 bases spanning the gap. Input material: PBMCs or a T cell subset sorted from them (not recorded which). The chain couples TRBV4-2 to TRBJ1-1, with D possibly being TRBD1 (6 bases). This clonotype originated in a man between 18 and 35 years old who had mild COVID-19 (a few samples of this study predate the infection). Cell type and time point are not known. The CDR3 protein is CASSHQGGSATEAFF. DNA for the CDR3: TGTGCCAGCAGCCACCAAGGGGGATCGGCCACTGAAGCTTTCTTT.